This T cell receptor (beta chain) appears in the sequencing data of a study of blood T cells in healthy people across ages. Study-wide points: Long-lived donors exceeded aged donors in naive CD4+ cells and diversity.

Details on this clonotype: Its cognate antigen is unknown. One end of the junction is discordant with germline, which a read error may explain.

With a J-beta primer mix and a sample-barcoded 5' primer, a second PCR ran roughly 6 to 11 cycles. TCRdb reprocessed the 5' RACE reads with MiXCR, giving one entry per CDR3 protein. The sample lists about 680,000 distinct CDR3 sequences, roughly 50% occurring once. Each sample gave at least 7 million isolated PBMCs. The material sequenced was blood. The sequence derives from a woman in her fifties or sixties in good health.

The CDR3: CSGGTAMNTGAFF. The CDR3, as DNA: TGCAGTGGTGGGACAGCCATGAACACTGGAGCTTTCTTT. This chain links TRBV20-1 with TRBJ1-1, with 7 bases matching TRBD1. Germline CDR1 reads DFQATT; CDR2 reads SNEGSKA (reference sequence). The CDR3 consists of 13 residues.